These 4 T cell receptor beta chains originate from one sample sequenced in a study of shared clonotypes between healthy human individuals. TCRdb keeps only in-frame clones here, not all; method: immunoSEQ multiplex PCR. Among 2 million to 3 million clones, approximately 93% were seen once, and the ten largest hold 0.36%. Sequencing was performed on naive CD4+ T cells from PBMCs. Subset given: CD45RA+ positively selected. The receptors were gathered from a man between 18 and 29 years old in good health. Some clones in this sample may be carry-over from other donors' samples.

The chain links TRBV18 to TRBJ2-5, with D perhaps matching TRBD1 or TRBD2 (5 bases each). The end of the DNA is better explained by TRBJ2-7, so the J call may be wrong. The CDR3 totals 13 residues. Germline values: CDR1 KGHSH, CDR2 LQKENI. CDR3 protein: CASSLGPIYEQYF. The CDR3 nucleotides are TGTGCCAGCTCACTGGGACCGATCTACGAGCAGTACTTC.

The chain has TRBV27 and TRBJ2-7, with a tentative D call TRBD2 (6 bases). The CDR3 spans 14 residues. Trimming cost V 3 bases and J 3 bases, with 12 bases left between them. The germline V gene encodes CDR1 MNHEY and CDR2 SMNVEV (reference sequence). DNA for the CDR3: TGTGCCAGCAGTTTCCGGGGGAGGAACTACGAGCAGTACTTC. This gives the protein CASSFRGRNYEQYF.

The chain combines TRBV10-3 with TRBJ2-1, with D possibly TRBD1 on 5 matching bases. The ends were cut back, 4 bases at V and 9 bases at J, with 13 bases in the middle. The CDR3 sequence is 13 residues long. CDR1 is ENHRY, CDR2 SYGVKD, per germline. As DNA, the CDR3 is TGTGCCATCAGTGGGCCACAGGCAAGTGAGCAGTTCTTC. Translation: CAISGPQASEQFF.

This chain links TRBV28 with TRBJ1-4; 7 positions match TRBD1. Germline CDR1 MDHEN, CDR2 SYDVKM. V shed 5 bases, J shed 3 bases, and the junction held 18 bases outside the gene matches. The CDR3 runs 19 residues. CDR3 residues: CASSLTPQRQGGANEKLFF. CDR3 nucleotides: TGTGCCAGCAGTCTTACACCGCAACGACAGGGTGGGGCTAATGAAAAACTGTTTTTT.